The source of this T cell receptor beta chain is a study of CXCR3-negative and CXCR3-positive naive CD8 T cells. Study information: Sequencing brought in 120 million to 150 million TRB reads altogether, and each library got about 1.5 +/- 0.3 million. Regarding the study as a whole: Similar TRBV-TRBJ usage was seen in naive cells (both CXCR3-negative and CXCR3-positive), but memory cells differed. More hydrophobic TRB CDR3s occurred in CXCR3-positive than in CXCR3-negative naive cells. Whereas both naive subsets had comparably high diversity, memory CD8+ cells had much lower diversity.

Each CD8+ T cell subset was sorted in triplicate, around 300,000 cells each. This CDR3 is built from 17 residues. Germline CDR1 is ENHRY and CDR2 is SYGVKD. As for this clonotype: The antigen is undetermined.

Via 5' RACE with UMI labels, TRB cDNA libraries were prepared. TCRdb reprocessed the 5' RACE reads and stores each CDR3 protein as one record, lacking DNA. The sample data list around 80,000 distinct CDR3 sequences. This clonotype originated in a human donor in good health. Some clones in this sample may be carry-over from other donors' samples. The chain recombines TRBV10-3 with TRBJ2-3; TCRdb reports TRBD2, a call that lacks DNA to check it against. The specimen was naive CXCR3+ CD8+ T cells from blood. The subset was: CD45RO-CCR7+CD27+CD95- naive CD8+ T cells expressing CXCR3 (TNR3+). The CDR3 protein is CAIEPGLAGGAQSPQYF.